Each of the 10 T cell receptor beta chains below was sequenced from the same sample in a study of blood T cell repertoires in COVID-19. Produced via immunoSEQ multiplex PCR; TCRdb's table is partial and in-frame only. The table shows roughly 230,000 clones, with around 90% occurring only once. Material: peripheral blood. The receptor source for this set is a woman aged 55 to 70 with COVID-19, enrolled during active disease.

Comments on this clone: Other DNA sequences in this specimen translate into the identical CDR3. This chain links TRBV7-2 with TRBJ1-2, with TRBD1 matching 8 bases. The CDR3 contains 13 residues. The V gene end was trimmed by 5 bases and the J gene end by 4 bases; junction bases not matched to a gene: 3. The germline CDR1 and CDR2 sequences are SGHTA and FQGNSA. In DNA form, the CDR3 reads TGTGCCAGCAGCCCCGGACAGGGCTATGGCTACACCTTC. Its translation is CASSPGQGYGYTF.

The rearrangement uses TRBV11-3 and TRBJ1-3; D not certain. The germline V gene has CDR1 SGHNT and CDR2 YENEEA. This CDR3 region has 13 residues. V was clipped by 1 base and J by 4 bases, with 5 bases between them. DNA for the CDR3: TGTGCCAGCAGCTTAGCATCCGGAAACACCATATATTTT. Amino acid sequence: CASSLASGNTIYF.

The V gene is TRBV5-4, the J gene TRBJ1-2; the match to TRBD1 covers 7 bases. The ends lost 3 bases at V and 3 bases at J; junction bases unmatched: 8. This CDR3 is built from 15 residues. Germline values: CDR1 SGHNT, CDR2 YYREEE (reference sequence). The CDR3 protein is CASSSPGQFDYGYTF. CDR3 nucleotide sequence: TGTGCCAGCAGCTCGCCGGGACAGTTCGACTATGGCTACACCTTC.

This chain connects TRBV7-2 to TRBJ2-1, with 8 bases that match TRBD2. This CDR3 is 16 amino acids long. Trimming at V came to 1 base and at J to 4 bases, leaving 6 bases not matched to a gene. Germline CDR1 is SGHTA and CDR2 is FQGNSA. The CDR3 DNA sequence: TGTGCCAGCAGCTTAGTAGGCGGGGGGAATTACAATGAGCAGTTCTTC. Translation gives CASSLVGGGNYNEQFF.

This chain joins TRBV9 and TRBJ1-3, with D maybe TRBD1 (6 bases). There are 18 residues in the CDR3. Germline V CDR1 and CDR2: SGDLS, YYNGEE. V was clipped by 0 bases and J by 0 bases, with 16 bases between them. The CDR3 nucleotides are TGTGCCAGCAGCGTAGATCCCGAGACAGGCAGCTCTGGAAACACCATATATTTT. Its protein is CASSVDPETGSSGNTIYF.

This chain uses TRBV5-1 with TRBJ1-4; D may be TRBD1 (5 bases). CDR1 and CDR2 (germline): SGHRS, YFSETQ. The CDR3 is 15 amino acids. V lost 5 bases and J lost 7, with 18 bases in between. This CDR3 is CASRPGEIGGEKLFF. DNA for the CDR3: TGCGCCAGCAGACCCGGCGAGATCGGGGGTGAAAAACTGTTTTTT.

This sequence joins TRBV19 and TRBJ2-7, with D possibly being TRBD2 (5 bases). Between the trimmed V and J ends, which lost 7 bases and 0 bases, there was a span of 16 bases. The CDR3 consists of 15 residues. The germline CDR1 and CDR2 sequences are LNHDA and SQIVND (reference sequence). The CDR3 here is CASTLGKGFSYEQYF. CDR3 coding DNA: TGTGCCAGTACCCTCGGGAAGGGATTCTCCTACGAGCAGTACTTC.

CDR3: CASSLIRRKSYNEQFF. The CDR3 nucleotides are TGCGCCAGCAGCTTAATACGGCGGAAATCCTACAATGAGCAGTTCTTC. The chain combines TRBV4-3 with TRBJ2-1; D call uncertain. Trimming cost V 5 bases and J 1 base, with 15 bases left between them. CDR1 is LGHNA, CDR2 YSLEER, per germline. This CDR3 is built from 16 residues.

CDR3 loop: CASSFGRYDYEQYF. The CDR3 region has the DNA TGTGCCAGCAGCTTTGGGAGATATGACTACGAGCAGTACTTC. The chain links TRBV5-4 to TRBJ2-7; a weak D match, TRBD2 (5 bases). Germline V gene sequence: CDR1 SGHNT, CDR2 YYREEE (reference sequence). The CDR3 has 14 residues. The V end was cut by 2 bases, the J end by 3 bases, with 12 bases between.

The chain joins TRBV16 to TRBJ2-1; TRBD2 matches at 8 bases. Germline CDR1 KGHSY, CDR2 FQNENV. CDR3 length equals 14 residues. V lost 2 bases and J lost 6; bases outside the gene matches: 3. The CDR3 loop reads CASSQTGGLNEQFF. In DNA, the CDR3 is TGTGCCAGCAGCCAAACGGGGGGGCTCAATGAGCAGTTCTTC.